Listed here are 10 T cell receptor beta chains from one sample, sequenced in a study of response to subunit inactivated influenza vaccine. TCRdb re-analysed the RT-PCR reads in MiXCR, keeping a single row per CDR3 protein. The top ten hold approximately 3% of the sample, which has about 540,000 distinct CDR3 sequences, 20% to 25% seen once. In addition, the sample was reused for a study of T cells expressing NK-cell markers. That study reports: UMI-tagged 5'RACE template switching yielded the TCR beta cDNA.

The specimen was CD4+ T cells sorted from PBMCs, collected approximately 12 days after vaccination. The receptor set was obtained from a man aged 45 to 65 who received an inactivated influenza vaccine.

V is TRBV18 and J is TRBJ2-7; the D gene is possibly TRBD1 (9 bases). The CDR3 totals 16 residues. Germline-derived CDR1 and CDR2 are KGHSH and LQKENI. V was shortened by 8 bases and J by 7 bases, with 27 bases between the two germline ends. CDR3 sequence: CASAPVAGQGLKEQYF. CDR3 in DNA: TGTGCCAGCGCGCCCGTAGCGGGACAGGGTTTAAAGGAGCAGTACTTC.

The J gene is TRBJ2-1, the V gene TRBV15, with D perhaps given as TRBD1 or TRBD2 (5 bases each). Germline V gives CDR1 LNHNV, CDR2 YYDKDF (reference sequence). The CDR3 is made up of 14 amino acids. Between the trimmed V and J ends, which lost 1 base and 9 bases, there was a span of 13 bases. DNA of the CDR3: TGTGCCACCAGCAGAGTGTCGGGGACCGGTGAGCAGTTCTTC. It yields the protein CATSRVSGTGEQFF.

This clonotype was seen more than once but under ten times. This chain uses TRBV3-1 with TRBJ2-6; D not resolved. The CDR3 spans 13 residues. Between the trimmed V and J ends, which lost 2 bases and 7 bases, there was a span of 6 bases. The germline V gene has CDR1 LGHDT and CDR2 YNNKEL (reference sequence). The CDR3 DNA is TGTGCCAGCAGCCAAAGATTTGCCAACGTCCTGACTTTC. This encodes CASSQRFANVLTF.

CDR3 sequence (DNA): TGCGCCAGCAGTCTTGTCGACGGGGTTGGCGGGGAGCTGTTTTTT. Translating it yields CASSLVDGVGGELFF. The chain recombines TRBV5-1 with TRBJ2-2, with D possibly being TRBD2 (5 bases). Germline CDR1 SGHRS, CDR2 YFSETQ. The CDR3 has 15 amino acids. Deletions cut 5 bases from V and 7 bases from J, with 18 bases between.

The chain uses TRBV4-3 and TRBJ2-1, with unresolved D. The CDR3 covers 14 residues. Germline V gives CDR1 LGHNA, CDR2 YSLEER. V was clipped by 8 bases and J by 4 bases, with 15 bases between them. CDR3 bases: TGCGCCAGCCAAGATTTGGGCAGTTACAATGAGCAGTTCTTC. This encodes CASQDLGSYNEQFF.

The CDR3 here is CSAGGQERYEQYF. CDR3 bases: TGCAGTGCTGGAGGACAGGAACGGTACGAGCAGTACTTC. The chain couples TRBV20-1 to TRBJ2-7; 7 bases are shared with TRBD1. Unmatched junction bases numbered 8, after V lost 5 bases and J lost 4 bases. Germline loops: CDR1 DFQATT, CDR2 SNEGSKA (reference sequence). The CDR3 is 13 residues long.

J is TRBJ2-1 and V is TRBV7-9; D not resolved. The CDR3 spans 15 residues. The V gene lost 3 bases and the J gene lost 0 bases, with 9 bases spanning the gap. Germline V gene data show CDR1 as SEHNR and CDR2 as FQNEAQ (reference sequence). DNA of the CDR3: TGTGCCAGCAGCTTCGGGTCGGGCTCCTACAATGAGCAGTTCTTC. Its protein product is CASSFGSGSYNEQFF.

The chain employs TRBV7-2 and TRBJ2-2; D call uncertain. With 5 bases removed from V and 3 bases from J, the gap between germline ends came to 13 bases. Germline CDR1 reads SGHTA; CDR2 reads FQGNSA. The CDR3 is 15 residues long. The CDR3 bases are TGTGCCAGCAGCATAAGGAGCGACCACACCGGGGAGCTGTTTTTT. Residues: CASSIRSDHTGELFF.

The chain is built from TRBV27 and TRBJ1-1, with 8 bases that match TRBD1. The CDR3 loop spans 14 amino acids. The trim removed 5 bases at V and 5 bases at J, leaving 7 bases unmatched. CDR1 is MNHEY and CDR2 is SMNVEV in the germline V gene (reference sequence). CDR3 nucleotides: TGTGCCAGCAGTGGGACAGGAGGTAAAACTGAAGCTTTCTTT. It translates to CASSGTGGKTEAFF.

This clonotype was seen ten or more times. The V call is TRBV29-1, the J call TRBJ2-4; 8 bases agree with TRBD1. The V gene's germline CDR1 is SQVTM and CDR2 ANQGSEA. J was trimmed by 5 bases and V by 7 bases; bases with no gene match: 4. The CDR3 contains 12 residues. The CDR3 loop is CSGTGSENIQYF. CDR3 nucleotides: TGCAGCGGGACAGGGTCGGAAAACATTCAGTACTTC.